These T cell receptor beta chains were read from a single sample in a study of T cells in Graves' hyperthyroidism and ophthalmopathy. MiXCR was run by TCRdb on the multiplex PCR reads, yielding one entry per CDR3 protein. The sample shows nearly 600,000 distinct CDR3 sequences, approximately 15% of them seen only once. Sequenced: blood. The origin of the receptors is a woman younger than 30 with Graves' ophthalmopathy. Each CDR3 is given with its conserved first and last residue. A D gene is named only where the DNA matches it firmly. Size values are once, few and many counts, or a class for expanded clones, and some rows have none.

d_gene: TRBD1
len: 16
j_gene: TRBJ1-1
abundance: many
v_gene: TRBV12-3/TRBV12-4
CDR3aa: CASSLHYRGMNTEAFF
CDR3nt: TGTGCCAGCAGTTTACATTACAGGGGGATGAACACTGAAGCTTTCTTT

d_gene: .
len: 15
j_gene: TRBJ2-5
abundance: many
v_gene: TRBV9
CDR3aa: CASSVEAVPQETQYF
CDR3nt: TGTGCCAGCAGCGTAGAGGCGGTTCCACAAGAGACCCAGTACTTC

d_gene: .
len: 14
j_gene: TRBJ2-7
abundance: .
v_gene: TRBV5-1
CDR3aa: CASSFGHSSYEQYF
CDR3nt: TGCGCCAGCAGCTTTGGGCACAGCTCCTACGAGCAGTACTTC

d_gene: TRBD1
len: 15
j_gene: TRBJ1-6
abundance: .
v_gene: TRBV19
CDR3aa: CASSDGTGSGSPLHF
CDR3nt: TGTGCCAGTAGTGATGGGACAGGGTCCGGCTCACCCCTCCACTTT

d_gene: TRBD2
len: 16
j_gene: TRBJ2-1
abundance: few
v_gene: TRBV6-2/TRBV6-3
CDR3aa: CASIESGRLSYNEQFF
CDR3nt: TGTGCCAGCATCGAAAGCGGGAGGCTCTCCTACAATGAGCAGTTCTTC

d_gene: TRBD1
len: 17
j_gene: TRBJ1-2
abundance: .
v_gene: TRBV4-1
CDR3aa: CASSQVRTTGEWYGYTF
CDR3nt: TGCGCCAGCAGCCAAGTCCGTACCACAGGGGAGTGGTATGGCTACACCTTC

d_gene: .
len: 14
j_gene: TRBJ1-2
abundance: many
v_gene: TRBV30
CDR3aa: CAWREPGIHYGYTF
CDR3nt: TGTGCCTGGAGGGAGCCGGGGATACACTATGGCTACACCTTC

d_gene: .
len: 12
j_gene: TRBJ1-1
abundance: many
v_gene: TRBV9
CDR3aa: CASSLKEGEAFF
CDR3nt: TGTGCCAGCAGCCTTAAGGAGGGCGAAGCTTTCTTT

d_gene: .
len: 17
j_gene: TRBJ2-7
abundance: few
v_gene: TRBV3-1
CDR3aa: CASSPRGVGGKAAEQYF
CDR3nt: TGTGCCAGCTCACCACGGGGTGTTGGCGGGAAGGCCGCCGAGCAGTACTTC

d_gene: TRBD1
len: 15
j_gene: TRBJ1-1
abundance: .
v_gene: TRBV6-1
CDR3aa: CASSVLPGQLTEAFF
CDR3nt: TGTGCCAGCAGTGTTCTTCCGGGACAGCTCACTGAAGCTTTCTTT

d_gene: TRBD1
len: 15
j_gene: TRBJ1-2
abundance: many
v_gene: TRBV12-3/TRBV12-4
CDR3aa: CASSRPQGEGYGYTF
CDR3nt: TGTGCCAGCAGTAGGCCCCAGGGGGAAGGCTATGGCTACACCTTC

d_gene: .
len: 11
j_gene: TRBJ2-2
abundance: many
v_gene: TRBV30
CDR3aa: CAWSPAGELFF
CDR3nt: TGTGCCTGGAGTCCGGCCGGGGAGCTGTTTTTT

d_gene: .
len: 18
j_gene: TRBJ2-3
abundance: many
v_gene: TRBV2
CDR3aa: CASSWVPLTPGSTDTQYF
CDR3nt: TGTGCCAGCAGTTGGGTACCCCTGACCCCGGGAAGCACAGATACGCAGTATTTT

d_gene: .
len: 14
j_gene: TRBJ2-3
abundance: .
v_gene: TRBV29-1
CDR3aa: CSVESQGGGDTQYF
CDR3nt: TGCAGCGTTGAAAGCCAGGGGGGTGGAGATACGCAGTATTTT

d_gene: TRBD2
len: 15
j_gene: TRBJ2-2
abundance: .
v_gene: TRBV7-9
CDR3aa: CASSPPGGHAGELFF
CDR3nt: TGTGCCAGCAGCCCACCGGGGGGGCATGCCGGGGAGCTGTTTTTT

d_gene: .
len: 15
j_gene: TRBJ1-1
abundance: many
v_gene: TRBV12-3/TRBV12-4
CDR3aa: CASRYGLGLNTEAFF
CDR3nt: TGTGCCAGCAGGTACGGGTTGGGCCTGAACACTGAAGCTTTCTTT

d_gene: .
len: 15
j_gene: TRBJ2-1
abundance: .
v_gene: TRBV20-1
CDR3aa: CSARGSNGPYNEQFF
CDR3nt: TGCAGTGCTAGAGGAAGCAATGGTCCCTACAATGAGCAGTTCTTC

d_gene: .
len: 14
j_gene: TRBJ2-5
abundance: many
v_gene: TRBV13
CDR3aa: CASSLAPGRETQYF
CDR3nt: TGTGCCAGCAGCCTCGCACCGGGTCGAGAGACCCAGTACTTC

d_gene: TRBD2
len: 14
j_gene: TRBJ2-2
abundance: few
v_gene: TRBV2
CDR3aa: CASLPGGHTGELFF
CDR3nt: TGTGCCAGCCTTCCGGGAGGGCACACCGGGGAGCTGTTTTTT

d_gene: TRBD1
len: 13
j_gene: TRBJ1-1
abundance: many
v_gene: TRBV27
CDR3aa: CASKEWDRGYAFF
CDR3nt: TGTGCCAGCAAAGAATGGGACAGGGGGTATGCTTTCTTT

d_gene: .
len: 14
j_gene: TRBJ2-5
abundance: many
v_gene: TRBV7-9
CDR3aa: CASSLTRNQETQYF
CDR3nt: TGTGCCAGCAGCTTAACCAGGAATCAAGAGACCCAGTACTTC

d_gene: .
len: 14
j_gene: TRBJ2-7
abundance: many
v_gene: TRBV15
CDR3aa: CATSREGMDGEQYF
CDR3nt: TGTGCCACCAGCAGAGAGGGAATGGATGGCGAGCAGTACTTC

d_gene: TRBD2
len: 14
j_gene: TRBJ2-7
abundance: few
v_gene: TRBV6-1
CDR3aa: CASSPLAGVDEQYF
CDR3nt: TGTGCCAGCAGTCCACTAGCGGGAGTAGACGAGCAGTACTTC